This T cell receptor (beta chain) appears in the sequencing data of a study of blood T cells in healthy people across ages. Study-wide points: Strong correlation was found linking TCR beta diversity to naive T cell percentage. What prevented conclusive comparison of naive and antigen-experienced cells was that PBMCs were unsorted.

Primers used in a second PCR of about 7 to 11 cycles were a sample-barcoded 5' primer and a J-beta primer mix. Every individual sample yielded 2.5 million or more paired-end reads (each containing CDR3). In TCRdb, the 5' RACE reads were re-called with MiXCR into one record per CDR3 protein. The table has 790,000 or so distinct CDR3 sequences, about 45% seen once. This clonotype appeared a few times. Its target is not known. Sequencing used blood. The receptor comes from a man aged 80 or over in good health.

CDR3 nucleotide sequence: TGTGCCAGCATTCGACCCGGGACAGGGTCCTACGAGCAGTACTTC. As protein: CASIRPGTGSYEQYF. This chain joins TRBV2 and TRBJ2-7; 9 bases align to TRBD1. Germline lookup yields CDR1 SNHLY and CDR2 FYNNEI. The CDR3 is made up of 15 amino acids. After removal of 7 bases from V and 1 base from J, the junction contained 8 bases not matched to a gene.